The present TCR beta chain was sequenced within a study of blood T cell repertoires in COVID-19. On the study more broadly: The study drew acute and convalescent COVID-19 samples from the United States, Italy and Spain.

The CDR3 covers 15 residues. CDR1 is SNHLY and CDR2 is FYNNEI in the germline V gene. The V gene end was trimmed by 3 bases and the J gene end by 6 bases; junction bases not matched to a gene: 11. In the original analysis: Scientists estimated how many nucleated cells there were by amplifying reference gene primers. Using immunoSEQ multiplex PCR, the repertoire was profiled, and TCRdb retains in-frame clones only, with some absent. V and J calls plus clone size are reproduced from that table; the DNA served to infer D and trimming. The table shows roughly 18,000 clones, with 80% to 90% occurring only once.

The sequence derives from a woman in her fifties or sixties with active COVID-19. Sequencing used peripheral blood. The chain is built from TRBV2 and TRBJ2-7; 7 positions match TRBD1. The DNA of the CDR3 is TGTGCCAGCAGTGATGGAAGGACAGGCTTCAGCGAGCAGTACTTC. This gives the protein CASSDGRTGFSEQYF.